The text below deals with one T cell receptor (beta chain). Its antigen remains unidentified. The V and J ends lost 5 bases and 6 bases respectively, with 25 bases between them. The germline gives CDR1 MDHEN, CDR2 SYDVKM. This CDR3 is built from 17 residues. One entry per CDR3 protein, called by TCRdb with MiXCR from the 5' RACE reads. The repertoire has 220,000 or so distinct CDR3 sequences, about 7% of them found once; the top ten carry around 3.4%. This entry comes from a study of identical twins. Overall study findings and caveats: Twins shared beta out-of-frame sequences in excess, but this excess was weaker. Within monozygotic twins, out-of-frame TCR alpha sharing was underestimated by the models.

The same sample was also used in a study of yellow fever vaccine responses in identical twins.

This clonotype was sampled from a woman between 18 and 29 years old in good health. The V and J genes are TRBV28 and TRBJ1-2, with a weak D call TRBD1 (6 bases). The sample was memory (CD45RO+) T cells sorted from blood. The CDR3 loop is CASSPYFGGRAEDGYTF. The CDR3 bases are TGTGCCAGCAGTCCTTACTTCGGGGGCAGGGCGGAGGATGGCTACACCTTC.